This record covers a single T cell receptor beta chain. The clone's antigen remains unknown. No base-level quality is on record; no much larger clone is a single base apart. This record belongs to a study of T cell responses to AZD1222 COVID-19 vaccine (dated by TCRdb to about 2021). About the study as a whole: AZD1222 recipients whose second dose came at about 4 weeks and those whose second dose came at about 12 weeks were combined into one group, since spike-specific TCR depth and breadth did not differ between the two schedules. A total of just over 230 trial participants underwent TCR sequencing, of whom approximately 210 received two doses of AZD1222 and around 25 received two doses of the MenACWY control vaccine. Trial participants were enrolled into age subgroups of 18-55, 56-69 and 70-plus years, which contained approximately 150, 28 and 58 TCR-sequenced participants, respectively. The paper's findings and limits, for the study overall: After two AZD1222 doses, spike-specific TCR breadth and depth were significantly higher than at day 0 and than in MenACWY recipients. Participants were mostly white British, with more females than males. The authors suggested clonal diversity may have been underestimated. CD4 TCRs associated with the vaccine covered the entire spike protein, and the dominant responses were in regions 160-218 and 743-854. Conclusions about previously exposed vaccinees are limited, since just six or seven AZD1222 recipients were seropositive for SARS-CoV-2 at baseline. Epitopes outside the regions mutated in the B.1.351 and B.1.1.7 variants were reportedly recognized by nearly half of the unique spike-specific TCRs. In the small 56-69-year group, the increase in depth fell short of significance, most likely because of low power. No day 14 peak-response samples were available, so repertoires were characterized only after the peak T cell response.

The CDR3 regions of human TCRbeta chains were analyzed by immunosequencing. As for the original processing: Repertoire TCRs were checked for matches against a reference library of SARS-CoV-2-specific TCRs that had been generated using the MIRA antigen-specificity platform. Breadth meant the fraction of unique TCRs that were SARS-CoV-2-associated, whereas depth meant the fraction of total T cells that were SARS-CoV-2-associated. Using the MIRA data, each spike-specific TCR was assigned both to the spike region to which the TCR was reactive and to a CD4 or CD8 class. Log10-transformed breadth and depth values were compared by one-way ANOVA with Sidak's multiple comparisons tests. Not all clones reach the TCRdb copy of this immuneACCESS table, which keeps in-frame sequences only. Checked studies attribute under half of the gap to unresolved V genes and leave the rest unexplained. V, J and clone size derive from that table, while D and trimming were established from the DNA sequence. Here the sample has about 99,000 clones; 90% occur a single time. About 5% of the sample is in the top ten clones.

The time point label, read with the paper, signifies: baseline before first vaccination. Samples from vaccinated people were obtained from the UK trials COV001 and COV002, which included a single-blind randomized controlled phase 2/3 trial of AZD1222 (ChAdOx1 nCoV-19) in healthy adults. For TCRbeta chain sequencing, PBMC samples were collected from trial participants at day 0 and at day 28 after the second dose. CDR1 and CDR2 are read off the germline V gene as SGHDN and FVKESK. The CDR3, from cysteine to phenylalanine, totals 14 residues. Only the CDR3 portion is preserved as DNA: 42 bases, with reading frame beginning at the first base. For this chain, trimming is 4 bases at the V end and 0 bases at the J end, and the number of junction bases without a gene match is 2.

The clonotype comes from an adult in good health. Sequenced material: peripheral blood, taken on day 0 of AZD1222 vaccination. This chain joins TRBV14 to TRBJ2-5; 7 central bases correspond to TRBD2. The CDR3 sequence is CASSRRGYQETQYF. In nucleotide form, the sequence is TGTGCCAGCAGCCGGCGGGGGTACCAAGAGACCCAGTACTTC. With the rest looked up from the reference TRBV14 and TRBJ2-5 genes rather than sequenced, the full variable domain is EAGVTQFPSHSVIEKGQTVTLRCDPISGHDNLYWYRRVMGKEIKFLLHFVKESKQDESGMPNNRFLAERTGGTYSTLKVQPAELEDSGVYFCASSRRGYQETQYFGPGTRLLVL.